A selection of T cell receptor beta chains follows, all from one sample in a study of CD8 T cells in ankylosing spondylitis. From the 5' RACE reads, TCRdb called clonotypes with MiXCR, one entry per CDR3 protein. The table shows 650,000 to 800,000 distinct CDR3 sequences, with around 20% occurring only once. The sample consisted of blood, either unsorted or a sorted T cell fraction (not recorded which). The source of these receptors is a male donor with ankylosing spondylitis. Each CDR3 is given with its conserved first and last residue. A D gene is named only where the DNA matches it firmly. Part of the rows lack a size; the others show once, few, many or a class for expanded clones.

CDR3 length: 18
clone size: NA
D gene: TRBD2
V gene: TRBV12-3/TRBV12-4
J gene: TRBJ2-1
CDR3 protein: CASSRPSSSSGSYNEQFF
CDR3 DNA: TGTGCCAGCAGTCGACCCTCATCATCTAGCGGGTCGTACAATGAGCAGTTCTTC

CDR3 length: 13
clone size: NA
D gene: NA
V gene: TRBV5-1
J gene: TRBJ1-3
CDR3 protein: CASSGPGGNTIYF
CDR3 DNA: TGCGCCAGCAGCGGCCCCGGCGGAAACACCATATATTTT

CDR3 length: 14
clone size: few
D gene: TRBD1
V gene: TRBV20-1
J gene: TRBJ1-2
CDR3 protein: CSAGVLTGDGSYTF
CDR3 DNA: TGCAGTGCTGGGGTCCTGACAGGGGATGGGAGCTACACCTTC

CDR3 length: 17
clone size: many
D gene: NA
V gene: TRBV4-3
J gene: TRBJ2-2
CDR3 protein: CASSQDIGVEFTGELFF
CDR3 DNA: TGCGCCAGCAGCCAAGATATAGGGGTGGAGTTCACCGGGGAGCTGTTTTTT

CDR3 length: 12
clone size: many
D gene: NA
V gene: TRBV10-2
J gene: TRBJ1-1
CDR3 protein: CASSGGGPEAFF
CDR3 DNA: TGCGCCAGCAGTGGAGGAGGTCCTGAAGCTTTCTTT

CDR3 length: 13
clone size: many
D gene: NA
V gene: TRBV11-2
J gene: TRBJ2-2
CDR3 protein: CASSPQYTGELFF
CDR3 DNA: TGTGCCAGCAGCCCTCAATACACCGGGGAGCTGTTTTTT

CDR3 length: 17
clone size: NA
D gene: NA
V gene: TRBV7-2
J gene: TRBJ2-2
CDR3 protein: CASSLGRLVGGTGELFF
CDR3 DNA: TGTGCCAGCAGCTTAGGAAGGCTCGTGGGGGGCACCGGGGAGCTGTTTTTT

CDR3 length: 14
clone size: few
D gene: NA
V gene: TRBV5-1
J gene: TRBJ2-3
CDR3 protein: CASSLELSTDTQYF
CDR3 DNA: TGCGCCAGCAGCTTGGAACTAAGCACAGATACGCAGTATTTT

CDR3 length: 15
clone size: NA
D gene: TRBD1
V gene: TRBV6-1
J gene: TRBJ1-2
CDR3 protein: CASSPRTGVGYGYTF
CDR3 DNA: TGTGCCAGCAGTCCGCGGACAGGGGTCGGCTATGGCTACACCTTC

CDR3 length: 13
clone size: NA
D gene: NA
V gene: TRBV30
J gene: TRBJ2-1
CDR3 protein: CAWRAPSGNEQFF
CDR3 DNA: TGTGCCTGGAGGGCACCTAGTGGCAATGAGCAGTTCTTC

CDR3 length: 13
clone size: NA
D gene: NA
V gene: TRBV29-1
J gene: TRBJ2-7
CDR3 protein: CSVEVPNPTQQYF
CDR3 DNA: TGCAGCGTTGAAGTCCCGAATCCGACTCAGCAGTACTTC

CDR3 length: 16
clone size: few
D gene: NA
V gene: TRBV7-2
J gene: TRBJ2-3
CDR3 protein: CASSFSGPLGTDTQYF
CDR3 DNA: TGTGCCAGCAGCTTTTCAGGACCGTTGGGCACAGATACGCAGTATTTT

CDR3 length: 14
clone size: few
D gene: NA
V gene: TRBV20-1
J gene: TRBJ1-5
CDR3 protein: CSATDRYSNQPQHF
CDR3 DNA: TGCAGTGCCACCGACAGATATAGCAATCAGCCCCAGCATTTT

CDR3 length: 17
clone size: once
D gene: TRBD1
V gene: TRBV5-6
J gene: TRBJ1-1
CDR3 protein: CASSFRGQAASDTEAFF
CDR3 DNA: TGTGCCAGCAGCTTCAGGGGACAGGCGGCTTCGGACACTGAAGCTTTCTTT

CDR3 length: 14
clone size: NA
D gene: NA
V gene: TRBV6-5
J gene: TRBJ2-7
CDR3 protein: CASSYSISGHEQYF
CDR3 DNA: TGTGCCAGCAGTTACTCGATTTCCGGTCACGAGCAGTACTTC

CDR3 length: 13
clone size: few
D gene: NA
V gene: TRBV18
J gene: TRBJ2-7
CDR3 protein: CASSPGSLVEQYF
CDR3 DNA: TGTGCCAGCTCACCAGGCAGCCTGGTAGAGCAGTACTTC

CDR3 length: 18
clone size: few
D gene: NA
V gene: TRBV4-3
J gene: TRBJ2-1
CDR3 protein: CASSQGVAANPSMGEQFF
CDR3 DNA: TGCGCCAGCAGCCAAGGGGTAGCGGCTAACCCAAGCATGGGTGAGCAGTTCTTC

CDR3 length: 15
clone size: NA
D gene: NA
V gene: TRBV15
J gene: TRBJ2-1
CDR3 protein: CATSRDPGTLTEQFF
CDR3 DNA: TGTGCCACCAGCAGAGACCCCGGGACTCTGACTGAGCAGTTCTTC

CDR3 length: 14
clone size: NA
D gene: NA
V gene: TRBV5-1
J gene: TRBJ2-1
CDR3 protein: CASSLVFRAAEQFF
CDR3 DNA: TGCGCCAGCAGCTTGGTATTCAGGGCTGCTGAGCAGTTCTTC

CDR3 length: 15
clone size: NA
D gene: NA
V gene: TRBV6-5
J gene: TRBJ1-1
CDR3 protein: CASSYLPDARREAFF
CDR3 DNA: TGTGCCAGCAGTTACCTACCAGACGCTAGGCGTGAAGCTTTCTTT

CDR3 length: 14
clone size: NA
D gene: NA
V gene: TRBV7-9
J gene: TRBJ2-1
CDR3 protein: CASSGRFSYNEQFF
CDR3 DNA: TGTGCCAGCAGCGGTAGATTCTCCTACAATGAGCAGTTCTTC

CDR3 length: 18
clone size: NA
D gene: TRBD2
V gene: TRBV2
J gene: TRBJ2-2
CDR3 protein: CASSALGTSGRAPGELFF
CDR3 DNA: TGTGCCAGCAGTGCACTTGGGACTAGCGGGAGGGCCCCCGGGGAGCTGTTTTTT

CDR3 length: 15
clone size: NA
D gene: NA
V gene: TRBV11-2
J gene: TRBJ1-1
CDR3 protein: CASSLAVGGNTEAFF
CDR3 DNA: TGTGCCAGCAGCTTAGCGGTGGGGGGCAACACTGAAGCTTTCTTT

CDR3 length: 15
clone size: NA
D gene: TRBD1
V gene: TRBV12-3/TRBV12-4
J gene: TRBJ1-3
CDR3 protein: CASSLRGQAGDTIYF
CDR3 DNA: TGTGCCAGCAGTTTAAGGGGACAGGCGGGGGACACCATATATTTT

CDR3 length: 16
clone size: few
D gene: TRBD2
V gene: TRBV27
J gene: TRBJ2-1
CDR3 protein: CASSRTSDRSYNEQFF
CDR3 DNA: TGTGCCAGCAGTAGGACTAGCGATCGGTCCTACAATGAGCAGTTCTTC

CDR3 length: 15
clone size: few
D gene: NA
V gene: TRBV18
J gene: TRBJ2-6
CDR3 protein: CASSPLDSGANVLTF
CDR3 DNA: TGTGCCAGCTCACCGTTAGACTCTGGGGCCAACGTCCTGACTTTC

CDR3 length: 13
clone size: NA
D gene: NA
V gene: TRBV14
J gene: TRBJ1-2
CDR3 protein: CASSQSVSGGYTF
CDR3 DNA: TGTGCCAGCAGCCAATCGGTCAGTGGCGGCTACACCTTC

CDR3 length: 11
clone size: NA
D gene: NA
V gene: TRBV20-1
J gene: TRBJ2-7
CDR3 protein: CSAERAHEQYF
CDR3 DNA: TGCAGTGCTGAGCGGGCCCACGAGCAGTACTTC

CDR3 length: 18
clone size: few
D gene: TRBD2
V gene: TRBV24-1
J gene: TRBJ2-2
CDR3 protein: CATSGPSGIHPNTGELFF
CDR3 DNA: TGTGCCACCAGTGGCCCTAGCGGGATACACCCGAACACCGGGGAGCTGTTTTTT

CDR3 length: 12
clone size: NA
D gene: NA
V gene: TRBV20-1
J gene: TRBJ1-4
CDR3 protein: CSASGEGEKLFF
CDR3 DNA: TGCAGTGCTAGCGGGGAAGGGGAAAAACTGTTTTTT

CDR3 length: 15
clone size: few
D gene: TRBD2
V gene: TRBV9
J gene: TRBJ2-7
CDR3 protein: CASSEHSGSYYEQYF
CDR3 DNA: TGTGCCAGCAGCGAACATAGCGGGTCCTACTACGAGCAGTACTTC

CDR3 length: 15
clone size: NA
D gene: NA
V gene: TRBV30
J gene: TRBJ2-5
CDR3 protein: CAWSALPGSQETQYF
CDR3 DNA: TGTGCCTGGAGTGCCTTGCCGGGATCCCAAGAGACCCAGTACTTC

CDR3 length: 15
clone size: few
D gene: NA
V gene: TRBV7-9
J gene: TRBJ1-4
CDR3 protein: CASSSYRAGDEKLFF
CDR3 DNA: TGTGCCAGCAGCTCCTACAGGGCTGGGGATGAAAAACTGTTTTTT

CDR3 length: 16
clone size: NA
D gene: TRBD1
V gene: TRBV27
J gene: TRBJ2-1
CDR3 protein: CASSSADREPRNEQFF
CDR3 DNA: TGTGCCAGCAGTTCCGCCGACAGGGAGCCGAGGAATGAGCAGTTCTTC

CDR3 length: 19
clone size: NA
D gene: TRBD2
V gene: TRBV20-1
J gene: TRBJ2-1
CDR3 protein: CSVLNLPQPSGNKYNEQFF
CDR3 DNA: TGCAGTGTTCTAAACTTACCTCAACCTAGCGGAAATAAATACAATGAGCAGTTCTTC

CDR3 length: 16
clone size: NA
D gene: NA
V gene: TRBV4-3
J gene: TRBJ2-1
CDR3 protein: CASSQEGQRPDNEQFF
CDR3 DNA: TGCGCCAGCAGCCAAGAGGGGCAGCGTCCTGACAATGAGCAGTTCTTC